Listed below are T cell receptor beta chains from one sample, sequenced in a study of regulatory T cells in long-lasting Graves disease. One entry per CDR3 protein, called by TCRdb with MiXCR from the multiplex PCR reads. The sample holds about 520,000 distinct CDR3 sequences, approximately 12% seen once. This same sample was also part of a study on T cells in Graves' hyperthyroidism and ophthalmopathy.

The input for sequencing was peripheral blood mononuclear cells (PBMCs), taken at new diagnosis, from a patient treated with antithyroid drugs. The receptor source for this set is a woman aged 25 to 39 with Graves disease. Both conserved end residues are part of each CDR3. A D gene is named only where the DNA matches it firmly. A row's size may be missing; if present it is once, few, many or a size class.

d_gene: -
j_gene: TRBJ2-5
v_gene: TRBV28
len: 13
abundance: many
CDR3nt: TGTGCCAGCAACACAGGGCCGGTGGAGACCCAGTACTTC
CDR3aa: CASNTGPVETQYF

d_gene: -
j_gene: TRBJ2-3
v_gene: TRBV18
len: 12
abundance: -
CDR3nt: TGTGCCAGCTCAGGAGGGGGCGCCGAGCAGTATTTT
CDR3aa: CASSGGGAEQYF

d_gene: -
j_gene: TRBJ2-1
v_gene: TRBV30
len: 16
abundance: many
CDR3nt: TGTGCCTGGAGCGCCGGGACAATATCCCGGGGAAATGAGCAGTTCTTC
CDR3aa: CAWSAGTISRGNEQFF

d_gene: -
j_gene: TRBJ2-7
v_gene: TRBV20-1
len: 14
abundance: few
CDR3nt: TGCAGTGCTAACGGTCTGGTAGGTAGCTACGAGCAGTACTTC
CDR3aa: CSANGLVGSYEQYF

d_gene: TRBD1
j_gene: TRBJ2-7
v_gene: TRBV25-1
len: 14
abundance: -
CDR3nt: TGTGCCAGCAGTATGGGACAGAAAAAGTACGAGCAGTACTTC
CDR3aa: CASSMGQKKYEQYF

d_gene: -
j_gene: TRBJ2-7
v_gene: TRBV10-3
len: 16
abundance: few
CDR3nt: TGTGCCATCAGTGATTCCGGGACGCAGAGCTCCTACGAGCAGTACTTC
CDR3aa: CAISDSGTQSSYEQYF

d_gene: TRBD1
j_gene: TRBJ1-1
v_gene: TRBV10-3
len: 14
abundance: many
CDR3nt: TGTGCCATCAGAGGCTCGGGACAGGGGCTCGGGGCTTTCTTT
CDR3aa: CAIRGSGQGLGAFF

d_gene: TRBD1
j_gene: TRBJ2-2
v_gene: TRBV6-1
len: 15
abundance: many
CDR3nt: TGTGCCAGCAGCCCCGACAGGGGTGACACCGGGGAGCTGTTTTTT
CDR3aa: CASSPDRGDTGELFF

d_gene: -
j_gene: TRBJ2-1
v_gene: TRBV7-2
len: 15
abundance: many
CDR3nt: TGTGCCAGCAGCTCTCTGGCGTTAGGGGGCAATGAGCAGTTCTTC
CDR3aa: CASSSLALGGNEQFF

d_gene: TRBD2
j_gene: TRBJ2-1
v_gene: TRBV11-2
len: 15
abundance: many
CDR3nt: TGTGCCACCTACTCCCTAGCGGGGGCGTACAATGAGCAGTTCTTC
CDR3aa: CATYSLAGAYNEQFF

d_gene: -
j_gene: TRBJ1-2
v_gene: TRBV28
len: 15
abundance: few
CDR3nt: TGTGCCAGCAGTATTCCAGGGACGTTAAACTATGGCTACACCTTC
CDR3aa: CASSIPGTLNYGYTF

d_gene: -
j_gene: TRBJ1-2
v_gene: TRBV19
len: 13
abundance: few
CDR3nt: TGTGCCAGTAGTACCTCCGGGCCGTATGGCTACGCCTTC
CDR3aa: CASSTSGPYGYAF

d_gene: -
j_gene: TRBJ2-7
v_gene: TRBV20-1
len: 17
abundance: many
CDR3nt: TGCAGTGCTAGAGATTCAGTACGGTCGGGACTTCTCTACGAGCAGTACTTC
CDR3aa: CSARDSVRSGLLYEQYF

d_gene: TRBD1
j_gene: TRBJ1-6
v_gene: TRBV28
len: 15
abundance: many
CDR3nt: TGTGCCAGCAGTACTCGGACAGGGCCCAATTCACCCCTCCACTTT
CDR3aa: CASSTRTGPNSPLHF

d_gene: TRBD2
j_gene: TRBJ2-3
v_gene: TRBV11-2
len: 16
abundance: many
CDR3nt: TGTGCCAGCAGCAGCAACCTAGCGGGGAACACAGATACGCAGTATTTT
CDR3aa: CASSSNLAGNTDTQYF

d_gene: -
j_gene: TRBJ2-1
v_gene: TRBV12-5
len: 13
abundance: few
CDR3nt: TGTGCTAGTGGTTTCTCACGGGGACATGAGCAGTTCTTC
CDR3aa: CASGFSRGHEQFF

d_gene: -
j_gene: TRBJ2-5
v_gene: TRBV2
len: 14
abundance: many
CDR3nt: TGTGCCAGGGAAGAGAGGAGGAAGGATGAGACCCAGTACTTC
CDR3aa: CAREERRKDETQYF

d_gene: -
j_gene: TRBJ2-1
v_gene: TRBV2
len: 15
abundance: many
CDR3nt: TGTGCCAGCAGCGACCCGAGGGGGTCCTACAATGAGCAGTTCTTC
CDR3aa: CASSDPRGSYNEQFF

d_gene: -
j_gene: TRBJ1-2
v_gene: TRBV28
len: 15
abundance: many
CDR3nt: TGTGCCAGCAGCTTAAAGACGGCGACCCGCTATGGCTACACCTTC
CDR3aa: CASSLKTATRYGYTF

d_gene: TRBD1
j_gene: TRBJ2-7
v_gene: TRBV7-9
len: 14
abundance: many
CDR3nt: TGTGCCAGCAGCTTAGGGACAGGGCGTCGCGAGCAGTACTTC
CDR3aa: CASSLGTGRREQYF

d_gene: -
j_gene: TRBJ2-5
v_gene: TRBV7-2
len: 13
abundance: many
CDR3nt: TGTGCCAGCAGCTTAGTCATGGAAGAGACCCAGTACTTC
CDR3aa: CASSLVMEETQYF

d_gene: TRBD2
j_gene: TRBJ2-2
v_gene: TRBV7-3
len: 18
abundance: -
CDR3nt: TGTGCCAGCAGCTTAATAGCTGGGCTAGCGGGCGTGGCCGGGGAGCTGTTTTTT
CDR3aa: CASSLIAGLAGVAGELFF